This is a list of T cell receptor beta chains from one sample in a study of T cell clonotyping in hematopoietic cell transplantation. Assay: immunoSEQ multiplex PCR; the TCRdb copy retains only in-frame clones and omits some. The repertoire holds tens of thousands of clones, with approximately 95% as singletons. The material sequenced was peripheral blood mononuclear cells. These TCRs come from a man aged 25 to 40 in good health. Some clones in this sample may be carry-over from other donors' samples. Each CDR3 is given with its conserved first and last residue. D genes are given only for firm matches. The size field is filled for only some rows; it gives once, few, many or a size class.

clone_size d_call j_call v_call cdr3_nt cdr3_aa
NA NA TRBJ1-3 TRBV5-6 TGTGCCAGCAGCGCAGCCACAGGGATCGGAAACACCATATATTTT CASSAATGIGNTIYF
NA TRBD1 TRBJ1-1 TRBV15 TGTGCCACCAGCAGCCCCCGGGACAGGGGGCTAGGCACTGAAGCTTTCTTT CATSSPRDRGLGTEAFF
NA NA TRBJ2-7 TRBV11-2 TGTGCCAGCAGCTTATCCGGGTCCTACGAGCAGTACTTC CASSLSGSYEQYF
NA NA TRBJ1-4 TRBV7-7 TGTGCTAGCAGCTTGACCTCAGGGGAAAATGAAAAACTGTTTTTT CASSLTSGENEKLFF
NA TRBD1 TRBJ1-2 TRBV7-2 TGTGCCAGCAGCGCGGGGGGGACAGGGGTCAGCTATGGCTACACCTTC CASSAGGTGVSYGYTF
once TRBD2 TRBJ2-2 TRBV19 TGTGCCAGTAGTATGCCCGGGGGGGTCGGCACCGGGGAGCTGTTTTTT CASSMPGGVGTGELFF
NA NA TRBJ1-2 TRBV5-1 TGCGCCAGCAGCTTGGAGGCGGACCGCCGGTATGGCTACACCTTC CASSLEADRRYGYTF
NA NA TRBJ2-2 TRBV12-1 TGTGCCAGCAGCTTTGCGCAAGGAAGGGGGAGCACCGGGGAGCTGTTTTTT CASSFAQGRGSTGELFF
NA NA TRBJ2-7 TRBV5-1 TGCGCCAGCAGCTTGAGTTGGCGGGACCAGGACGAGCAGTACTTC CASSLSWRDQDEQYF
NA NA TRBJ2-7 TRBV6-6 TGTGCCAGCAGTTATGCGCCACAGTACGAGCAGTACTTC CASSYAPQYEQYF
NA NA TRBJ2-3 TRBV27 TGTGCCAGCAGTTTAGACCAATTGGATACGCAGTATTTT CASSLDQLDTQYF
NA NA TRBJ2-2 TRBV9 TGTGCCAGCAGGGGGTTTTCGACCGGGGAGCTGTTTTTT CASRGFSTGELFF
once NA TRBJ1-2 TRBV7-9 TGTGCCAGCAGCTTAGCGGGTGCCGTTAACTATGGCTACACCTTC CASSLAGAVNYGYTF
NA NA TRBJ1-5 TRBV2 TGTGCCAGCAGCTCGACAGGAGGGCATCAGCCCCAGCATTTT CASSSTGGHQPQHF
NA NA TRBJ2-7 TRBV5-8 TGTGCCAGCAGCTTTAGGGGGAGGAACGAGCAGTACTTC CASSFRGRNEQYF
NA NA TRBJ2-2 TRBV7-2 TGTGCCAGCAGCTTAAGGCTAGGCGACACCGGGGAGCTGTTTTTT CASSLRLGDTGELFF
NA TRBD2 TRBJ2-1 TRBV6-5 TGTGCCAGCAGTTACTCAGATAGCGGGAACTACAATGAGCAGTTCTTC CASSYSDSGNYNEQFF
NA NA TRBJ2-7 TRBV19 TGTGCCAGTAGTATATTTGGAGGGGCCCCCTACGAGCAGTACTTC CASSIFGGAPYEQYF
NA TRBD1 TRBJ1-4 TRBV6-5 TGTGCCAGCAGTTACTCAGGTGGGACAGGAGCCGAAAAACTGTTTTTT CASSYSGGTGAEKLFF
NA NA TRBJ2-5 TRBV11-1 TGTGCCAGCAGCTTAAGGAGGCACCAAGAGACCCAGTACTTC CASSLRRHQETQYF
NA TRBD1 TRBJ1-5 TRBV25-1 TGTGCCAGCAGTGAATTAGGGACAGCGAATCAGCCCCAGCATTTT CASSELGTANQPQHF
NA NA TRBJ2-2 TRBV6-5 TGTGCCAGCAGTTACCGTGGGGGTACCGGGGAGCTGTTTTTT CASSYRGGTGELFF
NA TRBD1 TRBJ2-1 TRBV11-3 TGTGCCAGCAGCTTAAGGACAGGGGGCCGAAATGAGCAGTTCTTC CASSLRTGGRNEQFF
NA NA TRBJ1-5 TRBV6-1 TGTGCCAGCAGAGCCGACAGAACTAGCAATCAGCCCCAGCATTTT CASRADRTSNQPQHF
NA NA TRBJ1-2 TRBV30 TGTGCCTGGAAATCGCGGATTCTTAACTATGGCTACACCTTC CAWKSRILNYGYTF
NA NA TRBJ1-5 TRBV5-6 TGTGCCAGCAGCTTGGTAGGTCATCAGCCCCAGCATTTT CASSLVGHQPQHF